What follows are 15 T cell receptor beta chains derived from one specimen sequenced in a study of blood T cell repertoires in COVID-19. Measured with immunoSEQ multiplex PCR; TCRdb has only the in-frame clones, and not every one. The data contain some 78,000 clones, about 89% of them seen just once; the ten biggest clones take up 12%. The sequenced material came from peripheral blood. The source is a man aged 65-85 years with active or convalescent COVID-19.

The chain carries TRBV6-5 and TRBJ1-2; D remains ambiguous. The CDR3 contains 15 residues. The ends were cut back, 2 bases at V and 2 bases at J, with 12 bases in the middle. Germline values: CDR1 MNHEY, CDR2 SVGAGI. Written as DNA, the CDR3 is TGTGCCAGCAGTTACGGAGGATCACCCAACTATGGCTACACCTTC. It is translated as CASSYGGSPNYGYTF.

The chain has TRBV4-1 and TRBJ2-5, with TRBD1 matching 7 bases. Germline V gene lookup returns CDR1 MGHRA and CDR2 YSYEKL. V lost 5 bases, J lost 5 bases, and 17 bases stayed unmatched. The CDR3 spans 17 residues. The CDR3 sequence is CASSDMRTGLSGETQYF. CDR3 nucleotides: TGCGCCAGCAGCGACATGAGGACAGGCCTTTCCGGTGAGACCCAGTACTTC.

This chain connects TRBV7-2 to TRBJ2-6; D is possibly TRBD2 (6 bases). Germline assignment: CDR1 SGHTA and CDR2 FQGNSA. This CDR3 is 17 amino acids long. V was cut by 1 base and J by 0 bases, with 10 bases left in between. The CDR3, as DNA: TGTGCCAGCAGCTTAGTAGGAGGGTACTCTGGGGCCAACGTCCTGACTTTC. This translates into CASSLVGGYSGANVLTF.

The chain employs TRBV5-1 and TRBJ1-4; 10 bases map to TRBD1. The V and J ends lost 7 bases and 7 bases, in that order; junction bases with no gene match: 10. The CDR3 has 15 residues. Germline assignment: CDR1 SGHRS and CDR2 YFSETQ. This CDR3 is CASHLGQGGGEKLFF. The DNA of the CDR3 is TGCGCCAGCCACCTCGGACAGGGGGGGGGTGAAAAACTGTTTTTT.

The chain's CDR3 is CASSQPPGWLAGGIYEQYF. The CDR3 DNA sequence: TGTGCCAGCAGCCAACCCCCTGGATGGCTAGCGGGGGGAATCTACGAGCAGTACTTC. This chain joins TRBV4-2 and TRBJ2-7; 11 bases fit TRBD2. This CDR3 is 19 amino acids long. Germline V gene data show CDR1 as LGHNA and CDR2 as YNFKEQ. The V gene end was trimmed by 2 bases and the J gene end by 3 bases; junction bases not matched to a gene: 15.

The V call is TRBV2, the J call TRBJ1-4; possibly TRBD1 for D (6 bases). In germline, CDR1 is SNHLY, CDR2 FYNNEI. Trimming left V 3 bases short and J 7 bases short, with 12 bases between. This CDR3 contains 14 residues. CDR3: CASSDGQGSEKLFF. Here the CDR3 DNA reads TGTGCCAGCAGTGACGGGCAGGGGTCTGAAAAACTGTTTTTT.

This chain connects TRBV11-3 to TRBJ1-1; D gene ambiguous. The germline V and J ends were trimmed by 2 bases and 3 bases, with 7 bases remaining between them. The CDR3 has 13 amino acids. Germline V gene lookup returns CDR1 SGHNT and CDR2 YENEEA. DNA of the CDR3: TGTGCCAGCAGCTTATGGGGAGACACTGAAGCTTTCTTT. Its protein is CASSLWGDTEAFF.

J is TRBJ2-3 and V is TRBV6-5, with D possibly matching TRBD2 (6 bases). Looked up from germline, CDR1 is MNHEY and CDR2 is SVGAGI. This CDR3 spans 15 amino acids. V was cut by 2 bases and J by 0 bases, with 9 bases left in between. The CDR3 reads CASSYVGGSTDTQYF. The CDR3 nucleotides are TGTGCCAGCAGTTACGTGGGGGGAAGCACAGATACGCAGTATTTT.

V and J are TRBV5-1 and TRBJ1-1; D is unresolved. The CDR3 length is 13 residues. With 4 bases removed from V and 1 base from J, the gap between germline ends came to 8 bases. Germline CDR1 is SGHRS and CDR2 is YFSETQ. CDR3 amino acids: CASSAEPNTEAFF. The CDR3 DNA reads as TGCGCCAGCAGCGCCGAGCCGAACACTGAAGCTTTCTTT.

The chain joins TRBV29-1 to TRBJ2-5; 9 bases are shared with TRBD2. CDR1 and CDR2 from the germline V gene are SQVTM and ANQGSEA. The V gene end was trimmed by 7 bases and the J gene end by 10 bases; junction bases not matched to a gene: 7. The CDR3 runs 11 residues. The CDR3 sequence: CSGAGGGDQYF. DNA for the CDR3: TGCAGCGGAGCAGGCGGGGGGGACCAGTACTTC.

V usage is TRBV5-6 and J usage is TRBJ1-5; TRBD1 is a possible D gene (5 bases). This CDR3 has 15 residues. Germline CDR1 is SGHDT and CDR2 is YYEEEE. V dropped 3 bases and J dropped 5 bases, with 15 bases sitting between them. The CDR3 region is CASSWGLGVDQPQHF. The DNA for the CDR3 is TGTGCCAGCAGCTGGGGACTAGGGGTAGATCAGCCCCAGCATTTT.

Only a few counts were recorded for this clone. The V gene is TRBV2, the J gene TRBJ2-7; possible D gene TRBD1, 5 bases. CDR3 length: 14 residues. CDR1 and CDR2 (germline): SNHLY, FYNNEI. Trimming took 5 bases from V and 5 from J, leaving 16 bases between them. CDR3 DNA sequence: TGTGCCAGCAGTTATGACAGCCTATTAAACGAGCAGTACTTC. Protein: CASSYDSLLNEQYF.

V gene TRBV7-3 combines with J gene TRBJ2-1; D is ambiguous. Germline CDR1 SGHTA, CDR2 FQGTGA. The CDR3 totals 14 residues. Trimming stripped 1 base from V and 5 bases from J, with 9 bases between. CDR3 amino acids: CASSLRAVNNEQFF. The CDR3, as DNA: TGTGCCAGCAGCTTAAGGGCAGTAAACAATGAGCAGTTCTTC.

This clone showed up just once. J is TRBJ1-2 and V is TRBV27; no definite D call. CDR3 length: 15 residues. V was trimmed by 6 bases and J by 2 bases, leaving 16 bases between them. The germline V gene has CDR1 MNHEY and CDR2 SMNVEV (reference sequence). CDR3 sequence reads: CASSRITEINYGYTF. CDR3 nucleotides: TGTGCCAGCAGCCGTATCACGGAGATAAACTATGGCTACACCTTC.

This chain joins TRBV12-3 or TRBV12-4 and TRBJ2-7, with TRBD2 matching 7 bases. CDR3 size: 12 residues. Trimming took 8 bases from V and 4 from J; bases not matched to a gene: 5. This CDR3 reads CASSGLRYEQYF. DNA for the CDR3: TGTGCCAGCTCGGGACTACGATACGAGCAGTACTTC.